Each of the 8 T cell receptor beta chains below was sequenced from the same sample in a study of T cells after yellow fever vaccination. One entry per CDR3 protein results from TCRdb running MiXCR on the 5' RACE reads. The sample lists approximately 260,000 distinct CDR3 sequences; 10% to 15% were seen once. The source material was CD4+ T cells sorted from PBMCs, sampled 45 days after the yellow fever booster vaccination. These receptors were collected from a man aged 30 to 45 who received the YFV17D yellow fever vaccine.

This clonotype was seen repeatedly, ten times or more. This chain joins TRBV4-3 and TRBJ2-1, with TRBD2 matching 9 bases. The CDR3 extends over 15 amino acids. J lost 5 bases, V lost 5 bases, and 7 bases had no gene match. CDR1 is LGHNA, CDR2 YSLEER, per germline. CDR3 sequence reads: CASSTPGLANNEQFF. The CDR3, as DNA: TGCGCCAGCAGCACACCGGGACTAGCCAACAATGAGCAGTTCTTC.

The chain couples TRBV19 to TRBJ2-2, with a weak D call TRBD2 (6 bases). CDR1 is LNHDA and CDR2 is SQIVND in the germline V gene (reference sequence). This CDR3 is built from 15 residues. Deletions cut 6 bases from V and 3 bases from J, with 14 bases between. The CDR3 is CASRFRTGDTGELFF. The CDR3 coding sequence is TGTGCCAGTAGGTTCAGAACGGGAGACACCGGGGAGCTGTTTTTT.

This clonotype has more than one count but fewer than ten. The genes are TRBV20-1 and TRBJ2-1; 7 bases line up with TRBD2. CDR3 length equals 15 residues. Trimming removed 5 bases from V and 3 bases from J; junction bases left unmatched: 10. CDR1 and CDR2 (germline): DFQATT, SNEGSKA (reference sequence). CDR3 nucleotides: TGCAGTGCTCCGAGGCTAGCGGACCACTACAATGAGCAGTTCTTC. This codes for CSAPRLADHYNEQFF.

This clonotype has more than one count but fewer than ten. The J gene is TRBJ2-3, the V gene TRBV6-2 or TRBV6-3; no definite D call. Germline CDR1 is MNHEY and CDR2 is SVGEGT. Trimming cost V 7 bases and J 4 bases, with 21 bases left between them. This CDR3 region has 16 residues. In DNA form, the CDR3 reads TGTGCCAGCACCGAAACCGTGACCCTGGAATCAGATACGCAGTATTTT. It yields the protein CASTETVTLESDTQYF.

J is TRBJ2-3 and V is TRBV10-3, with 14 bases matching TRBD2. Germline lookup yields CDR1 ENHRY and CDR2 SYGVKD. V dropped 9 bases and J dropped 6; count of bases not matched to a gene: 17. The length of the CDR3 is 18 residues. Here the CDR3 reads CAIRPGLAGEKREDTQYF. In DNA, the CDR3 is TGTGCCATAAGACCGGGACTAGCGGGAGAGAAAAGGGAGGATACGCAGTATTTT.

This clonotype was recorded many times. This CDR3 is CASSPERSSYNEQFF. DNA of the CDR3: TGCGCCAGCAGCCCCGAACGCTCCTCCTACAATGAGCAGTTCTTC. The chain couples TRBV5-1 to TRBJ2-1; unclear D gene. Germline assignment: CDR1 SGHRS and CDR2 YFSETQ. The CDR3 totals 15 residues. V was pared by 4 bases and J by 0 bases, with 11 bases between.

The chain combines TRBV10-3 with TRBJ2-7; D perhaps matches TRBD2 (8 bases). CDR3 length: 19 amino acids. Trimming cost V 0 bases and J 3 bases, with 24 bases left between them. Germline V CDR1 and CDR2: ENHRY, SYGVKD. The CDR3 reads CAISESQGGSGIRVYEQYF. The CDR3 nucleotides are TGTGCCATCAGTGAGTCGCAGGGGGGTAGCGGGATCCGCGTCTACGAGCAGTACTTC.

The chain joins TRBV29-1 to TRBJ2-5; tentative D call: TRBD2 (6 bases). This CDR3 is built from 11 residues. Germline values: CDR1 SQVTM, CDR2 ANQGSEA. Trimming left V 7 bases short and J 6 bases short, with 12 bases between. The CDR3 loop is CSARGSQTQYF. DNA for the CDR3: TGCAGCGCCCGGGGGAGTCAGACCCAGTACTTC.